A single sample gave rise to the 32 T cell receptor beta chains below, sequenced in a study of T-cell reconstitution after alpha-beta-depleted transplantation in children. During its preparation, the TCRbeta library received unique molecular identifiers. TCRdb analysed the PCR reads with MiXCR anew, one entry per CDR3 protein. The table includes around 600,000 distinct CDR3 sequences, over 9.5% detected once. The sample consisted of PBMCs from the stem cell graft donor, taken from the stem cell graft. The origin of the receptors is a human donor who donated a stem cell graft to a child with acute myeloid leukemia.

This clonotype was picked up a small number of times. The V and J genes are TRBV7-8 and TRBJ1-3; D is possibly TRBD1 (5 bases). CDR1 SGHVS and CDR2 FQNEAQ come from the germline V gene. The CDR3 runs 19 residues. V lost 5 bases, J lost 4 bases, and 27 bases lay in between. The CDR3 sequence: CASSLGVYGGPKRGNTIYF. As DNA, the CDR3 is TGTGCCAGCAGCCTCGGGGTTTATGGGGGACCGAAAAGGGGAAACACCATATATTTT.

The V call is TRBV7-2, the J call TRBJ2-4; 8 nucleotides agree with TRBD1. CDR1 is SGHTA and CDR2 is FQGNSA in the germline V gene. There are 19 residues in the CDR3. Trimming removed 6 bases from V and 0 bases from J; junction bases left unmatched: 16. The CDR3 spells CASSPEGTGAILAKNIQYF. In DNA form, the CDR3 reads TGTGCCAGCAGTCCGGAGGGGACAGGAGCTATTCTAGCCAAAAACATTCAGTACTTC.

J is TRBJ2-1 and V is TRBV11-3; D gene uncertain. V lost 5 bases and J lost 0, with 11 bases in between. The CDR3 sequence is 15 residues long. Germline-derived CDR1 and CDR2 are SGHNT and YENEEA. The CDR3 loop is CASSGGVGSYNEQFF. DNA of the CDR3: TGTGCCAGCAGCGGCGGCGTGGGCTCCTACAATGAGCAGTTCTTC.

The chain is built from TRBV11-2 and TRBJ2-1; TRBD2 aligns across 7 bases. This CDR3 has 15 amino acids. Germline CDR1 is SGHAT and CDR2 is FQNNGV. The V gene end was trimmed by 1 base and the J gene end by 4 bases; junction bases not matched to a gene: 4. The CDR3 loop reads CASSLAGTNYNEQFF. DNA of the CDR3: TGTGCCAGCAGCTTAGCTGGGACTAATTACAATGAGCAGTTCTTC.

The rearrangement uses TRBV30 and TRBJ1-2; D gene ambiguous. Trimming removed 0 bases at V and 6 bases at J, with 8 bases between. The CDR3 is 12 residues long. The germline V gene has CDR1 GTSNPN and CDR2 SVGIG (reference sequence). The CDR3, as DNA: TGTGCCTGGAGTGTACGCCGGGATGGCTACACCTTC. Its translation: CAWSVRRDGYTF.

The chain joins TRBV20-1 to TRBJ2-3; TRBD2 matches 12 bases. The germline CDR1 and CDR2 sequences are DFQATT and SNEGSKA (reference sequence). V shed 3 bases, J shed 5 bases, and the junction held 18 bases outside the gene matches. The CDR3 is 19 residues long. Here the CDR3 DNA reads TGCAGTGCTAGTGACCCGGCCCCCCGACTAGCGGGAGCGAAAGATACGCAGTATTTT. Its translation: CSASDPAPRLAGAKDTQYF.

DNA for the CDR3: TGTGCCAGCAGACCCTCCGGGACGGCGAACGGGGAGCTGTTTTTT. Amino acids: CASRPSGTANGELFF. The genes are TRBV6-2 or TRBV6-3 and TRBJ2-2; D possibly matches TRBD1 or TRBD2 (5 bases each). CDR3 length equals 15 residues. CDR1 is MNHEY and CDR2 is SVGEGT in the germline V gene. Trimming stripped 6 bases from V and 7 bases from J, with 18 bases between.

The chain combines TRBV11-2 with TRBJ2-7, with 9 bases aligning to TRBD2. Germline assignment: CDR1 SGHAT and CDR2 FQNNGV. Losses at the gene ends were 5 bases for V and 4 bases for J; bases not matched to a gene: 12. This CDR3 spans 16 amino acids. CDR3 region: CASSPGRGRAGYEQYF. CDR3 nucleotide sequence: TGTGCCAGCAGCCCCGGGCGCGGGAGGGCCGGGTACGAGCAGTACTTC.

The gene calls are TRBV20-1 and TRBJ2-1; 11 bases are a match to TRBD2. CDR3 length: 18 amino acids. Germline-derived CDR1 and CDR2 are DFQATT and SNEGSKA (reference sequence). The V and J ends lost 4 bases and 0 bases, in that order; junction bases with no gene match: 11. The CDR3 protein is CSAMTVSGRGNSYNEQFF. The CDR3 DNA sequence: TGCAGTGCTATGACAGTTAGCGGGAGGGGAAACTCCTACAATGAGCAGTTCTTC.

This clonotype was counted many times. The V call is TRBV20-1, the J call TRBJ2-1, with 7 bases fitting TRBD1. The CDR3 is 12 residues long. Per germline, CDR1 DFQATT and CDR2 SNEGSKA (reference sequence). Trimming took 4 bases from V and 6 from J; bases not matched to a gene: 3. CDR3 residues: CSATQGVNEQFF. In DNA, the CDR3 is TGCAGTGCTACCCAGGGGGTCAATGAGCAGTTCTTC.

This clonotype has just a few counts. The CDR3 is CASSSTGLAGAYEQFF. CDR3 bases: TGTGCCAGCAGCTCCACGGGACTAGCGGGAGCTTATGAGCAGTTCTTC. The chain recombines TRBV7-2 with TRBJ2-1, with 14 bases aligning to TRBD2. The V gene end was trimmed by 4 bases and the J gene end by 8 bases; junction bases not matched to a gene: 7. The CDR3 is made up of 16 amino acids. Germline V gives CDR1 SGHTA, CDR2 FQGNSA. The full variable domain, its missing parts supplied by reference TRBV7-2 and TRBJ2-1, is GAGVSQSPSNKVTEKGKDVELRCDPISGHTALYWYRQSLGQGLEFLIYFQGNSAPDKSGLPSDRFSAERTGGSVSTLTIQRTQQEDSAVYLCASSSTGLAGAYEQFFGPGTRLTVL.

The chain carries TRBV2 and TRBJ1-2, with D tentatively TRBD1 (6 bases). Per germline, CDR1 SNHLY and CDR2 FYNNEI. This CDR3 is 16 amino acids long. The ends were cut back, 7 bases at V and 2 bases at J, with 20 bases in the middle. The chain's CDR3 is CASMGFADRSNYGYTF. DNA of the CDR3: TGTGCCAGCATGGGATTTGCAGACAGGTCCAACTATGGCTACACCTTC.

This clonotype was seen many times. CDR3 in amino acids: CSVVNRADLANEQFF. CDR3 nucleotide sequence: TGCAGCGTTGTCAACAGGGCTGACCTGGCTAATGAGCAGTTCTTC. The chain joins TRBV29-1 to TRBJ2-1; TRBD1 might be the D (6 bases). The CDR3 loop spans 15 amino acids. Germline V CDR1 and CDR2: SQVTM, ANQGSEA. The V and J ends lost 4 bases and 7 bases respectively, with 20 bases between them.

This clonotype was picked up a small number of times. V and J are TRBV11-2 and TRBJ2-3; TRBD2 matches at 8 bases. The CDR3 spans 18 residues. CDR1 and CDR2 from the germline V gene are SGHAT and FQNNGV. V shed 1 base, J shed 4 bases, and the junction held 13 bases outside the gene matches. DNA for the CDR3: TGTGCCAGCAGCTTAGGGGTAGGAGCGGGGGCTGTCGCAGATACGCAGTATTTT. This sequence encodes CASSLGVGAGAVADTQYF.

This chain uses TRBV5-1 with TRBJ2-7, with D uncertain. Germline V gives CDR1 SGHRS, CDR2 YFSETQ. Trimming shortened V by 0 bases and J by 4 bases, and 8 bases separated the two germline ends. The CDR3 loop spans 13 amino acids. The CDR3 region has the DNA TGCGCCAGCAGCTTGGCCAATTGTTACGAGCAGTACTTC. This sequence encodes CASSLANCYEQYF.

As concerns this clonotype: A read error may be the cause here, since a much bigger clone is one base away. The CDR3 spells CASSSQGGQRGAQYF. The CDR3 bases are TGTGCCAGCAGCTCGCAAGGGGGGCAAAGGGGGGCCCAGTACTTC. V gene TRBV7-2 combines with J gene TRBJ2-5; D could derive from TRBD1 or TRBD2 (6 bases each). This CDR3 has 15 residues. The ends were cut back, 4 bases at V and 9 bases at J, with 21 bases in the middle. Per germline, CDR1 SGHTA and CDR2 FQGNSA.

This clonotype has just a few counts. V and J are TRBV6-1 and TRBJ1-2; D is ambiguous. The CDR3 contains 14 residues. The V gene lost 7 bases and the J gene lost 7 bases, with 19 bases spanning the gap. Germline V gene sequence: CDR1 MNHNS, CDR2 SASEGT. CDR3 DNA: TGTGCCAGCACCCTAGGACGCCGGTGGAGTGGCTACACCTTC. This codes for CASTLGRRWSGYTF.

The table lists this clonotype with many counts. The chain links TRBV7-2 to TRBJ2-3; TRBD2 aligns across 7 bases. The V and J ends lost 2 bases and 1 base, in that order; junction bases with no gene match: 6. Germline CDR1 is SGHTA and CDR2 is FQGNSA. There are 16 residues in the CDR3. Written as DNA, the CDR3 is TGTGCCAGCAGCTTACCTCGCCTAGCGGGCACAGATACGCAGTATTTT. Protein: CASSLPRLAGTDTQYF.

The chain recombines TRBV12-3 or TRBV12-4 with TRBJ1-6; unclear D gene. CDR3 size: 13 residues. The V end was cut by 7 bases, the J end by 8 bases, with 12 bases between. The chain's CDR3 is CASIQVPDSPLHF. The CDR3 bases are TGTGCCAGCATCCAGGTGCCTGATTCACCCCTCCACTTT.

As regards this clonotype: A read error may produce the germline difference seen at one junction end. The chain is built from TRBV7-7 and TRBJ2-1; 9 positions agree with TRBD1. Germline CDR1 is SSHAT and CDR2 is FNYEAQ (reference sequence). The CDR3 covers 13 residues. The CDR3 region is CASSLDRGHEQFF. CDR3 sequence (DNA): TGTGCTAGCAGCTTGGACAGGGGCCATGAGCAGTTCTTC.

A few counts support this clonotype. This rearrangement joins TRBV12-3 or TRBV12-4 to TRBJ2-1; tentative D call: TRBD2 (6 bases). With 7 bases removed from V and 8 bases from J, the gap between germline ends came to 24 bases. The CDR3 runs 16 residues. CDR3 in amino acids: CASNRGSVEGRDEQFF. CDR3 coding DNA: TGTGCCAGCAATCGAGGTTCGGTGGAGGGCCGGGATGAGCAGTTCTTC.

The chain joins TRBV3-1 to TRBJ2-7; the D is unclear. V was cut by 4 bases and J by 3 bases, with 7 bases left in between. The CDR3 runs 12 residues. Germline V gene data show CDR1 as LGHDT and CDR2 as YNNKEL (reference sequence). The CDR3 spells CASSPNHYEQYF. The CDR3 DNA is TGTGCCAGCAGCCCGAATCACTACGAGCAGTACTTC.

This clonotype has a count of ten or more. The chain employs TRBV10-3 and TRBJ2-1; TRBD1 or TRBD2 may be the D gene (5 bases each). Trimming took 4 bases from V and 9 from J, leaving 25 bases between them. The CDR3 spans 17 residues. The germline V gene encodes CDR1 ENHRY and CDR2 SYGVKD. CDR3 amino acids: CAISAIWDAESRREQFF. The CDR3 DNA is TGTGCCATCAGTGCCATCTGGGACGCCGAGTCGCGACGTGAGCAGTTCTTC.

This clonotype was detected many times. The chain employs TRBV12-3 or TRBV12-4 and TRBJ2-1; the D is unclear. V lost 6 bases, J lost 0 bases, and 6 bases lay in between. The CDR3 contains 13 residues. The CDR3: CASSQSSYNEQFF. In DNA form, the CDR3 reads TGTGCCAGCAGCCAGAGCTCCTACAATGAGCAGTTCTTC.

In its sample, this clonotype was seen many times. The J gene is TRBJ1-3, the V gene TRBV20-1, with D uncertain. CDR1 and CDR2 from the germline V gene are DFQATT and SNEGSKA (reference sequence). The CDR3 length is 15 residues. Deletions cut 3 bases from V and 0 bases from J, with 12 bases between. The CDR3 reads CSARGSRSSGNTIYF. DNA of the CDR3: TGCAGTGCTAGGGGGTCGAGGAGCTCTGGAAACACCATATATTTT.

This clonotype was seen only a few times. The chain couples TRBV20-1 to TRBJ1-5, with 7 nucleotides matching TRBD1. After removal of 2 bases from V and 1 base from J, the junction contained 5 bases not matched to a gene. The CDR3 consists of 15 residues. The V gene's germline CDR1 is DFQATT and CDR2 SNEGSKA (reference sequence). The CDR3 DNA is TGCAGTGCTAGATTGGGGACAGTAAGCAATCAGCCCCAGCATTTT. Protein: CSARLGTVSNQPQHF.

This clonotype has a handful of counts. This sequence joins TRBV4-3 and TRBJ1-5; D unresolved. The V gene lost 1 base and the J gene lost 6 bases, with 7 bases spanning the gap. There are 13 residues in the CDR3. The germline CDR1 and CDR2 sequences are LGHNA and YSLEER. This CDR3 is CASSQGGLQPQHF. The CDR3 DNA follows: TGCGCCAGCAGCCAAGGCGGCCTTCAGCCCCAGCATTTT.

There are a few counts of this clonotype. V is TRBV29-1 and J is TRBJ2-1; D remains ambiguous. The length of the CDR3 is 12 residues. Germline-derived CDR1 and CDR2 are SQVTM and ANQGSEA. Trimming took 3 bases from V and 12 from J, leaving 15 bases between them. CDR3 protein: CSVEGLVVWQFF. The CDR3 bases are TGCAGCGTTGAGGGGTTGGTTGTCTGGCAGTTCTTC.

The CDR3 DNA is TGTGCCATCAACGACCAGGGTCTAATAGAGACCCAGTACTTC. Translation: CAINDQGLIETQYF. This chain joins TRBV10-3 and TRBJ2-5; tentative D call: TRBD1 (5 bases). Germline CDR1 is ENHRY and CDR2 is SYGVKD. The CDR3 loop spans 14 amino acids. Trimming took off 7 bases at V and 4 bases at J, with 16 bases between the two ends.

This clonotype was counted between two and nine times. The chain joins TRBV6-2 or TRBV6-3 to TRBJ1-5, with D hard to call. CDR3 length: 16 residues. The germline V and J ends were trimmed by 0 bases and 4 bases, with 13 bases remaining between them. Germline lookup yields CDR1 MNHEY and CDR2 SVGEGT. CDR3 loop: CASSYSGAGGNQPQHF. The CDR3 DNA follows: TGTGCCAGCAGTTACTCCGGAGCGGGAGGGAATCAGCCCCAGCATTTT.

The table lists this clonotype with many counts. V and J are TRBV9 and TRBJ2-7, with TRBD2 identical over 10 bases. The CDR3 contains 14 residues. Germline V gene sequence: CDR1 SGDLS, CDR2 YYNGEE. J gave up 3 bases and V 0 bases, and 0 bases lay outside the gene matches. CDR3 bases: TGTGCCAGCAGCGTAGGGACTAGCGGCTACGAGCAGTACTTC. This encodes CASSVGTSGYEQYF.

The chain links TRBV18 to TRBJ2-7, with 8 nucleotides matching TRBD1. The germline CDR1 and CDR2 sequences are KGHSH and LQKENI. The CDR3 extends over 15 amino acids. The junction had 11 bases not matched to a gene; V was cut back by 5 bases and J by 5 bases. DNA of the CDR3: TGTGCCAGCTCATCGCGACAGGGGATCGGTAACGAGCAGTACTTC. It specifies CASSSRQGIGNEQYF. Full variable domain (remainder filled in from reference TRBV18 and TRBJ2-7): NAGVMQNPRHLVRRRGQEARLRCSPMKGHSHVYWYRQLPEEGLKFMVYLQKENIIDESGMPKERFSAEFPKEGPSILRIQQVVRGDSAAYFCASSSRQGIGNEQYFGPGTRLTVT.